This T cell receptor (beta chain) was observed in a study of blood T cell repertoires in COVID-19 (TCRdb year 2020). Concerning the study at large: Collaborator samples came from the United States, Italy and Spain and covered acute and convalescent phases of COVID-19. The repertoires were made available in a free public database intended to serve as a resource for research on the immune response to SARS-CoV-2. A de-identified subject ID, COVID-19 status, age in years and sex were almost always included in the sample metadata. Subjects who had been exposed to COVID-19, were actively infected with it, or had recovered from it provided the deeply sampled blood TCRbeta repertoires that made up the dataset. The samples were drawn from two sources: the first 160 participants of the ongoing ImmuneRACE study, and about 1,300 subjects contributed by 6 global collaborators. The prospective study material was composed of cDNA or gDNA derived from T cells, B-cell-depleted T cells, or PBMCs. Where available, HLA class I and class II types were taken from metadata supplied by the sample provider and were not determined by assay-based typing.

Summary of the overall study and its limitations: The amount of clinical and demographic metadata varied by source and participant and was provided uncurated.

TCRbeta CDR3 regions were amplified from genomic DNA using the immunoSEQ Assay, a bias-controlled multiplex PCR. Under the source paper's analysis protocol: Within the assay, amplification of reference gene primers was used to estimate how many nucleated cells each sample contained. To quantify the absolute abundance of each unique TCRbeta CDR3 rearrangement, sequence reads were collapsed and filtered. For each sample, productive Simpson clonality was calculated as the square root of Simpson's diversity index across productive rearrangements. Drawn from immuneACCESS, this table holds only the in-frame rearrangements with V and J called that TCRdb kept. Clones are partly lost; checked studies trace under half to an unresolved V gene and leave the rest unexplained. V, J and clone size are taken as reported in that table, and D and trimming were inferred from the DNA itself. The sample includes some 250,000 clones, with roughly 83% observed a single time. Roughly 30% of the sample goes to the ten largest clones.

A note on this clone: The clone's antigen remains unknown. No quality values exist for individual bases; no much larger clone is one base distant.

The collaborating institutions used their own protocols to collect whole blood in K2EDTA tubes. Collaborator samples were shipped for TCRbeta analysis as frozen whole blood, isolated PBMCs, or DNA extracted from either sample type. For this chain, trimming is 5 bases at the V end and 5 bases at the J end, and the number of junction bases without a gene match is 7. CDR1 is given as SGDLS and CDR2 as YYNGEE, both from the germline V gene. The CDR3 spans 14 residues, from the cysteine through the phenylalanine. Only CDR3 DNA remains: 42 bases, in frame from the first base. The source material was peripheral blood. This receptor was identified in a man aged 35-49 years with acute or convalescent COVID-19. The chain is assembled from TRBV9 and TRBJ2-1, with 7 bases matching TRBD2. The DNA sequence is as follows: TGTGCCAGCAGTACGAGCGGGGAAAACAATGAGCAGTTCTTC. Translated, this gives CASSTSGENNEQFF.